This T cell receptor beta chain appears in the sequencing data of a study of T cells after yellow fever vaccination. This clonotype has only a few counts. One entry per CDR3 protein results from TCRdb running MiXCR on the 5' RACE reads. The table lists around 200,000 distinct CDR3 sequences, 9.5% to 11% of them singletons. V was trimmed by 1 base and J by 5 bases, leaving 15 bases between them. The CDR3 sequence is 15 residues long. CDR1 MGHDK and CDR2 SYGVNS come from the germline V gene. This TCR came from a young man who received the YFV17D yellow fever vaccine. The specimen comprised CD8+ T cells sorted from PBMCs, sampled 15 days after the yellow fever booster vaccination. V and J are TRBV25-1 and TRBJ2-7; D may be TRBD2 (7 bases). CDR3: CASSELGGRTDEQYF. Written as DNA, the CDR3 is TGTGCCAGCAGTGAATTGGGGGGGCGAACAGACGAGCAGTACTTC.